These T cell receptor beta chains were read from a single sample in a study of blood T cell dynamics during melanoma immunotherapy. TCRdb's table, derived via immunoSEQ multiplex PCR, lists solely in-frame clones and lacks some. Altogether roughly 11,000 clones are present, roughly 89% being singletons, with the ten largest covering around 24%. The input for sequencing was blood, taken from a patient treated with checkpoint blockade. Receptor source: a human donor with melanoma. CDR3s include the opening cysteine and the closing phenylalanine or tryptophan. Each record gives: CDR3 length, V gene, J gene, CDR3 protein.

16	TRBV18	TRBJ2-6	CASSPPSGPGANVLTF
13	TRBV19	TRBJ1-2	CASSTGQIRTYTF
15	TRBV6-4	TRBJ2-3	CASRRGSGGTDTQYF
16	TRBV6-6	TRBJ2-2	CASTRAGGTNTGELFF
13	TRBV27	TRBJ2-1	CASSPRWYNEQFF
15	TRBV2	TRBJ2-5	CASSPRTSGSETQYF
13	TRBV7-9	TRBJ2-2	CARTAGDTGELFF
16	TRBV5-4	TRBJ2-1	CASSLRAGGAYNEQFF
15	TRBV7-9	TRBJ2-3	CASSLGGRGTDTQYF
16	TRBV25-1	TRBJ1-5	CASSPQDRASNQPQHF
15	TRBV19	TRBJ2-7	CASSIEAYFSYEQYF
14	TRBV28	TRBJ2-7	CASRPTTGRDEQYF
14	TRBV28	TRBJ2-5	CASARQAYQETQYF
16	TRBV9	TRBJ2-1	CASSLREGGPYNEQFF
13	TRBV5-4	TRBJ1-5	CASSPDLNQPQHF
13	TRBV7-9	TRBJ1-1	CASSAPPNTEAFF
16	TRBV28	TRBJ1-2	CASSLHFSGPRNGYTF
15	TRBV5-6	TRBJ2-7	CASSLGTRESYEQYF
11	TRBV19	TRBJ2-5	CASSTRGTQYF
14	TRBV6-1	TRBJ1-6	CASRREAAWSPLHF
15	TRBV6-5	TRBJ1-2	CASRPDRSPQYGYTF
15	TRBV4-1	TRBJ2-1	CASSRHSTSYNEQFF
14	TRBV5-1	TRBJ1-5	CASSFQGLGGPQHF
13	TRBV27	TRBJ2-1	CASSLGGYNEQFF
14	TRBV5-1	TRBJ1-1	CASSFGGGNTEAFF
17	TRBV29-1	TRBJ2-7	CSVEGPGRGHGSYEQYF
15	TRBV28	TRBJ1-4	CASSGARWGNEKLFF